The following is a T cell receptor (beta chain) sequence with its context. Its matching antigen is unknown. This sample is part of a study of blood T cells in healthy people across ages. RNA extraction gave at least 5.5 micrograms of total RNA per sample. Study outcomes and limitations: With donor CMV status unknown, expanded clonotype changes were possibly confounded.

A sample-barcoded 5' primer and a J-beta primer mix were used in a second PCR of about 7 to 12 cycles. From the 5' RACE reads, TCRdb called clonotypes with MiXCR, one entry per CDR3 protein. The sample includes 700,000 or so distinct CDR3 sequences, 40% to 50% of them seen just once. Trimming removed 6 bases at V and 5 bases at J, with 20 bases between. Germline V CDR1 and CDR2: SQVTM, ANQGSEA. This CDR3 region has 15 residues. The source of this sequence is an elderly man in good health. The J gene is TRBJ2-1, the V gene TRBV29-1; possibly TRBD1 or TRBD2 for D (5 bases each). Sequenced: blood. The CDR3 loop is CSVKGLGEGDNEQFF. CDR3 nucleotide sequence: TGCAGCGTGAAGGGGTTGGGCGAGGGTGACAATGAGCAGTTCTTC.